Below, 20 T cell receptor beta chains from the same sample are listed, as sequenced in a study of blood T cell repertoires in COVID-19. TCRdb keeps only in-frame clones here, not all; method: immunoSEQ multiplex PCR. The sample records 170,000 or so clones, about four fifths being singletons. Sequencing was performed on peripheral blood. The receptors here all came from a man between 18 and 35 years old with active or convalescent COVID-19.

The genes are TRBV5-6 and TRBJ2-3; maybe TRBD1 (6 bases). The CDR3 contains 14 residues. Germline CDR1 reads SGHDT; CDR2 reads YYEEEE. Trimming removed 1 base from V and 2 bases from J, with 8 bases in between. The CDR3 sequence is CASSLMGATDTQYF. Written as DNA, the CDR3 is TGTGCCAGCAGCTTGATGGGGGCCACAGATACGCAGTATTTT.

V and J are TRBV3-1 (or the pseudogene TRBV3-2) and TRBJ2-7; 11 positions agree with TRBD2. After removal of 4 bases from V and 4 bases from J, the junction contained 6 bases not matched to a gene. CDR3 length: 15 amino acids. Germline CDR1 LGHDT, CDR2 YNNKEL (reference sequence). This chain's CDR3 is CASSLSGGAVYEQYF. CDR3 sequence (DNA): TGTGCCAGCAGCCTTAGCGGGGGGGCTGTATACGAGCAGTACTTC.

The CDR3 protein is CASSQSAGGFRYGYTF. DNA of the CDR3: TGCGCCAGCAGCCAAAGCGCGGGGGGGTTCCGCTATGGCTACACCTTC. This chain joins TRBV4-1 and TRBJ1-2, with D maybe TRBD1 (5 bases). The V and J ends lost 2 bases and 4 bases respectively, with 17 bases between them. Germline loops: CDR1 MGHRA, CDR2 YSYEKL. This CDR3 has 16 amino acids.

The genes are TRBV5-1 and TRBJ1-2; D not certain. This CDR3 has 15 residues. Per the germline V gene, CDR1 is SGHRS and CDR2 is YFSETQ. V was shortened by 0 bases and J by 4 bases, with 13 bases between the two germline ends. CDR3 in amino acids: CASSLDTRLSYGYTF. The CDR3 DNA follows: TGCGCCAGCAGCTTGGATACCAGGCTTTCCTATGGCTACACCTTC.

The chain is built from TRBV6-4 and TRBJ2-7; 7 positions match TRBD1. Per germline, CDR1 MRHNA and CDR2 SNTAGT. J was trimmed by 5 bases and V by 3 bases; bases with no gene match: 7. The CDR3 totals 14 residues. As DNA, the CDR3 is TGTGCCAGCAGTGAAAGTTCAGGGGGTCACGAGCAGTACTTC. Amino acid sequence: CASSESSGGHEQYF.

This clone appeared a few times. The V call is TRBV6-5, the J call TRBJ2-1; D is possibly TRBD2 (5 bases). Germline V gene lookup returns CDR1 MNHEY and CDR2 SVGAGI. The CDR3 contains 12 residues. Trimming shortened V by 4 bases and J by 10 bases, and 11 bases separated the two germline ends. CDR3 in amino acids: CASSFLGKEQFF. CDR3 in DNA: TGTGCCAGCAGTTTCCTCGGGAAGGAGCAGTTCTTC.

The J gene is TRBJ2-1, the V gene TRBV7-9; maybe TRBD1 (7 bases). The CDR3 totals 13 residues. CDR1 and CDR2 from the germline V gene are SEHNR and FQNEAQ (reference sequence). V gave up 4 bases and J gave up 12 bases, with 16 bases separating them. CDR3 in DNA: TGTGCCAGCAGCTCTCAGACTAGACAGGGGCAGTTCTTC. Translated: CASSSQTRQGQFF.

The rearrangement uses TRBV19 and TRBJ1-4; D unclear. Germline V gene data show CDR1 as LNHDA and CDR2 as SQIVND (reference sequence). This CDR3 is built from 14 residues. V shed 5 bases and J shed 4 bases, with 11 bases lying between them. DNA of the CDR3: TGTGCCAGTAGTTGGTGGCAGAATAATGAAAAACTGTTTTTT. This encodes CASSWWQNNEKLFF.

The chain is built from TRBV10-1 and TRBJ2-7, with D maybe TRBD1 (6 bases). V gave up 3 bases and J gave up 5 bases, with 17 bases separating them. The V gene's germline CDR1 is WNHNN and CDR2 SYGVQD (reference sequence). The CDR3 extends over 15 amino acids. Written as DNA, the CDR3 is TGCGCCAGCAGTGATGGACGGCAGGGGTTCAACGAGCAGTACTTC. Translating gives CASSDGRQGFNEQYF.

V usage is TRBV18 and J usage is TRBJ2-7, with D perhaps TRBD1 (6 bases). V gave up 3 bases and J gave up 0 bases, with 9 bases separating them. This CDR3 has 14 residues. Germline assignment: CDR1 KGHSH and CDR2 LQKENI. The CDR3 protein is CASSPNRDSYEQYF. CDR3 in DNA: TGTGCCAGCTCACCTAACAGGGACTCCTACGAGCAGTACTTC. The entire variable domain, with the rest obtained from reference TRBV18 and TRBJ2-7, is as follows: NAGVMQNPRHLVRRRGQEARLRCSPMKGHSHVYWYRQLPEEGLKFMVYLQKENIIDESGMPKERFSAEFPKEGPSILRIQQVVRGDSAAYFCASSPNRDSYEQYFGPGTRLTVT.

The chain employs TRBV7-2 and TRBJ2-7; 12 bases match TRBD2. The germline V gene encodes CDR1 SGHTA and CDR2 FQGNSA. This CDR3 region has 17 residues. The junction had 5 bases not matched to a gene; V was cut back by 0 bases and J by 2 bases. CDR3 loop: CASSLAGLAGSPYEQYF. The DNA of the CDR3 is TGTGCCAGCAGCTTAGCGGGACTAGCGGGTAGCCCCTACGAGCAGTACTTC.

The chain couples TRBV28 to TRBJ2-7, with D possibly being TRBD1 (6 bases). CDR3 length: 13 residues. The germline gives CDR1 MDHEN, CDR2 SYDVKM. Trimming shortened V by 6 bases and J by 10 bases, and 19 bases separated the two germline ends. The CDR3 coding sequence is TGTGCCAGCAGGTCCTTAGGAGCAGGGGATCAGTACTTC. Its protein is CASRSLGAGDQYF.

This rearrangement joins TRBV6-2 or TRBV6-3 to TRBJ1-2, with TRBD1 matching 7 bases. The CDR3 covers 14 residues. The ends lost 6 bases at V and 6 bases at J; junction bases unmatched: 10. From germline, CDR1 is MNHEY and CDR2 SVGEGT. The CDR3 region is CASSRQGSPNGYTF. Written as DNA, the CDR3 is TGTGCCAGCAGCAGACAGGGTAGCCCCAATGGCTACACCTTC.

This rearrangement joins TRBV6-4 to TRBJ2-1; D is ambiguous. Germline V gene sequence: CDR1 MRHNA, CDR2 SNTAGT. V lost 2 bases to trimming and J lost 8 bases, with 10 bases between them. This CDR3 is built from 13 residues. The CDR3 reads CASSDEHLDEQFF. CDR3 coding DNA: TGTGCCAGCAGTGACGAGCACTTGGATGAGCAGTTCTTC.

The V call is TRBV7-9, the J call TRBJ1-5, with TRBD1 matching 8 bases. In germline, CDR1 is SEHNR, CDR2 FQNEAQ (reference sequence). The J segment lost 5 bases and the V segment lost 5 bases, leaving 8 bases of the junction unmatched. The CDR3 extends over 15 amino acids. This chain's CDR3 is CASSGTGEAHQPQHF. For the CDR3, the DNA is TGTGCCAGCAGCGGGACAGGAGAAGCACATCAGCCCCAGCATTTT.

The rearrangement uses TRBV27 and TRBJ2-1, with a tentative D call TRBD2 (5 bases). Trimming removed 8 bases from V and 4 bases from J, with 18 bases in between. CDR3 size: 15 residues. The germline V gene has CDR1 MNHEY and CDR2 SMNVEV (reference sequence). CDR3 sequence reads: CASRDLAADYNEQFF. Written as DNA, the CDR3 is TGTGCCAGCCGGGATCTGGCGGCCGATTACAATGAGCAGTTCTTC.

V usage is TRBV7-9 and J usage is TRBJ2-1; 9 bases match TRBD1. Germline V gives CDR1 SEHNR, CDR2 FQNEAQ (reference sequence). V lost 3 bases and J lost 5; bases outside the gene matches: 5. This CDR3 region has 15 residues. CDR3 DNA: TGTGCCAGCAGCTTTGGACAGGGGCAAAACAATGAGCAGTTCTTC. This codes for CASSFGQGQNNEQFF.

V is TRBV15 and J is TRBJ2-7, with 9 bases fitting TRBD1. With V trimmed by 9 bases and J by 0 bases, 12 bases remained unmatched. Germline V gives CDR1 LNHNV, CDR2 YYDKDF (reference sequence). The CDR3 contains 16 residues. The CDR3, as DNA: TGTGCCACAGGACCGGGACAGGGTCTAAGCTCCTACGAGCAGTACTTC. Translating gives CATGPGQGLSSYEQYF. Supplemented by reference TRBV15 and TRBJ2-7, the full variable domain reads DAMVIQNPRYQVTQFGKPVTLSCSQTLNHNVMYWYQQKSSQAPKLLFHYYDKDFNNEADTPDNFQSRRPNTSFCFLDIRSPGLGDTAMYLCATGPGQGLSSYEQYFGPGTRLTVT.

This clone was detected only once. The chain is built from TRBV3-1 (or the pseudogene TRBV3-2) and TRBJ2-3, with D possibly TRBD2 on 5 matching bases. From germline, CDR1 is LGHDT and CDR2 YNNKEL (reference sequence). CDR3 length: 14 residues. V was clipped by 2 bases and J by 4 bases, with 10 bases between them. The CDR3 loop reads CASSQLRDSDTQYF. CDR3 in DNA: TGTGCCAGCAGCCAACTACGGGATTCAGATACGCAGTATTTT.

The table lists this clone with a few counts. The chain combines TRBV6-1 with TRBJ1-6; a possible D gene is TRBD1 (5 bases). The CDR3 is 14 amino acids. Per germline, CDR1 MNHNS and CDR2 SASEGT. Trimming stripped 1 base from V and 10 bases from J, with 11 bases between. CDR3 nucleotides: TGTGCCAGCAGTGAAGAGTCAGGGAGGTCACCCCTCCACTTT. It yields the protein CASSEESGRSPLHF.